A selection of T cell receptor beta chains follows, all from one sample in a study of T cell responses to AZD1222 COVID-19 vaccine. TCRdb's copy holds only in-frame clones and misses some; the assay was immunoSEQ multiplex PCR. The profile covers about 190,000 clones, with 80% to 95% appearing a single time and less than 1.5% taken by the ten largest. This specimen consisted of peripheral blood, obtained on day 0 of AZD1222 vaccination. These receptors all come from an adult in good health. Both conserved end residues are part of each CDR3. D genes are given only for firm matches. Where a row states a size, it is once, few, many or the class of an expanded clone; other rows omit it.

d_call: NA; cdr3_length: 14; v_call: TRBV7-7; j_call: TRBJ2-6; clone_size: NA; cdr3_nt: TGTGCCAGCAGCCCCAGCTCTGGGGCCAACGTCCTGACTTTC; cdr3_aa: CASSPSSGANVLTF
d_call: TRBD1; cdr3_length: 15; v_call: TRBV7-2; j_call: TRBJ1-2; clone_size: NA; cdr3_nt: TGTGCCAGCAGCTTGTCGACAGGGAAGGGCTATGGCTACACCTTC; cdr3_aa: CASSLSTGKGYGYTF
d_call: TRBD1; cdr3_length: 15; v_call: TRBV6-5; j_call: TRBJ1-2; clone_size: NA; cdr3_nt: TGTGCCAGCAGTTACTTGGGACAGGGAACCTATGGCTACACCTTC; cdr3_aa: CASSYLGQGTYGYTF
d_call: TRBD1; cdr3_length: 16; v_call: TRBV7-9; j_call: TRBJ2-4; clone_size: NA; cdr3_nt: TGTGCCAGCAGCTTCGGACAGGGACTAGCCAAAAACATTCAGTACTTC; cdr3_aa: CASSFGQGLAKNIQYF
d_call: NA; cdr3_length: 16; v_call: TRBV9; j_call: TRBJ2-3; clone_size: NA; cdr3_nt: TGTGCCAGCAGCGTAGAGGAGGGGTTGGGCACAGATACGCAGTATTTT; cdr3_aa: CASSVEEGLGTDTQYF
d_call: NA; cdr3_length: 14; v_call: TRBV13; j_call: TRBJ1-1; clone_size: NA; cdr3_nt: TGTGCCAGCAGCCGTGGGATCGGCGGCACTGAAGCTTTCTTT; cdr3_aa: CASSRGIGGTEAFF
d_call: NA; cdr3_length: 12; v_call: TRBV19; j_call: TRBJ1-2; clone_size: NA; cdr3_nt: TGTGCCAGTAGTATAGCTAGCTTCGGCTACACCTTC; cdr3_aa: CASSIASFGYTF
d_call: TRBD2; cdr3_length: 16; v_call: TRBV2; j_call: TRBJ2-3; clone_size: NA; cdr3_nt: TGTGCCAGCAGTGATGGTCGGGGGGGCCGGGCAGATACGCAGTATTTT; cdr3_aa: CASSDGRGGRADTQYF
d_call: NA; cdr3_length: 15; v_call: TRBV6-1; j_call: TRBJ1-6; clone_size: NA; cdr3_nt: TGTGCCAGCAGTGAAGCATTCCAAACCAATTCACCCCTCCACTTT; cdr3_aa: CASSEAFQTNSPLHF
d_call: TRBD1; cdr3_length: 13; v_call: TRBV10-2; j_call: TRBJ1-2; clone_size: NA; cdr3_nt: TGCGCCAGCAGTGAGGTCAGGGGGCTTGGCTACACCTTC; cdr3_aa: CASSEVRGLGYTF
d_call: TRBD1; cdr3_length: 13; v_call: TRBV5-1; j_call: TRBJ1-1; clone_size: NA; cdr3_nt: TGCGCCAGCAGCCCAACAGGGGGCCCTGAAGCTTTCTTT; cdr3_aa: CASSPTGGPEAFF
d_call: NA; cdr3_length: 15; v_call: TRBV9; j_call: TRBJ2-3; clone_size: NA; cdr3_nt: TGTGCCAGCAGCTGGGGGCCAACTAGCACAGATACGCAGTATTTT; cdr3_aa: CASSWGPTSTDTQYF
d_call: TRBD2; cdr3_length: 16; v_call: TRBV6-6; j_call: TRBJ2-1; clone_size: once; cdr3_nt: TGTGCCAGCAGGGAACTCACCGGGACTAGCGTAAATGAGCAGTTCTTC; cdr3_aa: CASRELTGTSVNEQFF
d_call: TRBD2; cdr3_length: 16; v_call: TRBV18; j_call: TRBJ2-1; clone_size: NA; cdr3_nt: TGTGCCAGCTCACCACCTCGGACTAGCGGCTACAATGAGCAGTTCTTC; cdr3_aa: CASSPPRTSGYNEQFF
d_call: NA; cdr3_length: 14; v_call: TRBV27; j_call: TRBJ2-6; clone_size: NA; cdr3_nt: TGTGCCAGCAGTTCCCTCTCTGGGGCCAACGTCCTGACTTTC; cdr3_aa: CASSSLSGANVLTF
d_call: TRBD2; cdr3_length: 15; v_call: TRBV5-1; j_call: TRBJ2-5; clone_size: NA; cdr3_nt: TGCGCCAGCAGCTTGGAAACTAGCGGGCAAGGGACCCAGTACTTC; cdr3_aa: CASSLETSGQGTQYF
d_call: TRBD2; cdr3_length: 15; v_call: TRBV7-3; j_call: TRBJ2-2; clone_size: NA; cdr3_nt: TGTGCCAGCAGCTTTGGGACTAGAGGCACCGGGGAGCTGTTTTTT; cdr3_aa: CASSFGTRGTGELFF
d_call: NA; cdr3_length: 14; v_call: TRBV6-1; j_call: TRBJ2-4; clone_size: NA; cdr3_nt: TGTGCCAGCAGTGAACAGGGTCCCAAAAACATTCAGTACTTC; cdr3_aa: CASSEQGPKNIQYF
d_call: TRBD2; cdr3_length: 15; v_call: TRBV6-5; j_call: TRBJ2-2; clone_size: NA; cdr3_nt: TGTGCCAGCCGAACTAGCGGAACGAACACCGGGGAGCTGTTTTTT; cdr3_aa: CASRTSGTNTGELFF
d_call: NA; cdr3_length: 13; v_call: TRBV27; j_call: TRBJ1-1; clone_size: NA; cdr3_nt: TGTGCCAGCAGTTTATCATTCCTAGCCGCAGCTTTCTTT; cdr3_aa: CASSLSFLAAAFF
d_call: NA; cdr3_length: 14; v_call: TRBV13; j_call: TRBJ1-3; clone_size: NA; cdr3_nt: TGTGCCAGCAGCCAAACGGGCTCTGGAAACACCATATATTTT; cdr3_aa: CASSQTGSGNTIYF
d_call: NA; cdr3_length: 13; v_call: TRBV25-1; j_call: TRBJ1-2; clone_size: NA; cdr3_nt: TGTGCCAGTTCCTCGGGGCTGGACTATGGCTACACCTTC; cdr3_aa: CASSSGLDYGYTF
d_call: TRBD1; cdr3_length: 14; v_call: TRBV25-1; j_call: TRBJ1-5; clone_size: NA; cdr3_nt: TGTGCCAGCAGTGACCCAGGGGGTCATCAGCCCCAGCATTTT; cdr3_aa: CASSDPGGHQPQHF
d_call: TRBD1; cdr3_length: 17; v_call: TRBV4-2; j_call: TRBJ1-2; clone_size: NA; cdr3_nt: TGTGCCAGCAGCCAACCACTTCCCGGGACAGGGTACTATGGCTACACCTTC; cdr3_aa: CASSQPLPGTGYYGYTF
d_call: TRBD2; cdr3_length: 18; v_call: TRBV7-6; j_call: TRBJ2-7; clone_size: NA; cdr3_nt: TGTGCCAGCAGCTCCCACCCGTCCCTCAGCGGGGCCTCCTACGAGCAGTACTTC; cdr3_aa: CASSSHPSLSGASYEQYF
d_call: NA; cdr3_length: 16; v_call: TRBV15; j_call: TRBJ1-4; clone_size: NA; cdr3_nt: TGTGCCACCAGCAGAGGAACGGGGCCGACTAATGAAAAACTGTTTTTT; cdr3_aa: CATSRGTGPTNEKLFF
d_call: NA; cdr3_length: 16; v_call: TRBV7-8; j_call: TRBJ1-6; clone_size: NA; cdr3_nt: TGTGCCAGCAGCTTAGATATTCGCTCTAGAAGTTCACCCCTCCACTTT; cdr3_aa: CASSLDIRSRSSPLHF
d_call: NA; cdr3_length: 12; v_call: TRBV2; j_call: TRBJ2-7; clone_size: NA; cdr3_nt: TGTGCCAGCGGACTTGGGGGGTACGAGCAGTACTTC; cdr3_aa: CASGLGGYEQYF
d_call: NA; cdr3_length: 15; v_call: TRBV7-5; j_call: TRBJ1-5; clone_size: NA; cdr3_nt: TGTGCCAGAAGCCCGGGACAGGAAAGCAATCAGCCCCAGCATTTT; cdr3_aa: CARSPGQESNQPQHF
d_call: NA; cdr3_length: 11; v_call: TRBV20-1; j_call: TRBJ2-1; clone_size: NA; cdr3_nt: TGCAGTGCTGAGCCTTTCAATGAGCAGTTCTTC; cdr3_aa: CSAEPFNEQFF
d_call: TRBD1; cdr3_length: 14; v_call: TRBV2; j_call: TRBJ1-1; clone_size: NA; cdr3_nt: TGTGCCAGCAGTGCATTACAGGGGGCCGCTGAAGCTTTCTTT; cdr3_aa: CASSALQGAAEAFF
d_call: TRBD1; cdr3_length: 14; v_call: TRBV5-4; j_call: TRBJ1-5; clone_size: NA; cdr3_nt: TGTGCCAGCAGCTCCGGGACAGGGAATCAGCCCCAGCATTTT; cdr3_aa: CASSSGTGNQPQHF
d_call: NA; cdr3_length: 15; v_call: TRBV5-1; j_call: TRBJ2-3; clone_size: NA; cdr3_nt: TGCGCCAGCAGCCCCCCAACGGGGGACACAGATACGCAGTATTTT; cdr3_aa: CASSPPTGDTDTQYF
d_call: NA; cdr3_length: 12; v_call: TRBV2; j_call: TRBJ2-1; clone_size: once; cdr3_nt: TGTGCCAGCTCCGACCTCAACAATGAGCAGTTCTTC; cdr3_aa: CASSDLNNEQFF
d_call: NA; cdr3_length: 15; v_call: TRBV5-1; j_call: TRBJ2-7; clone_size: NA; cdr3_nt: TGCGCCAGCAGCCCCGGTGTCTACCGAGGGGACGAGCAGTACTTC; cdr3_aa: CASSPGVYRGDEQYF
d_call: NA; cdr3_length: 15; v_call: TRBV10-3; j_call: TRBJ2-4; clone_size: NA; cdr3_nt: TGTGCCATCAGTGTGGGGGAACTAGCCAAAAACATTCAGTACTTC; cdr3_aa: CAISVGELAKNIQYF
d_call: NA; cdr3_length: 14; v_call: TRBV10-3; j_call: TRBJ1-5; clone_size: NA; cdr3_nt: TGTGCCAGCTTAGCAGGGCTGGGCAATCAGCCCCAGCATTTT; cdr3_aa: CASLAGLGNQPQHF
d_call: TRBD1; cdr3_length: 16; v_call: TRBV28; j_call: TRBJ1-5; clone_size: NA; cdr3_nt: TGTGCCAGCAGGCTCACAGGGGGCTTGGGCAATCAGCCCCAGCATTTT; cdr3_aa: CASRLTGGLGNQPQHF
d_call: NA; cdr3_length: 15; v_call: TRBV6-5; j_call: TRBJ2-1; clone_size: NA; cdr3_nt: TGTGCCAGCATCAACCCTACCCCGCGAGCCTATGAGCAGTTCTTC; cdr3_aa: CASINPTPRAYEQFF
d_call: NA; cdr3_length: 15; v_call: TRBV5-1; j_call: TRBJ1-1; clone_size: NA; cdr3_nt: TGCGCCAGCAGCCAGGGCGGCTACTTCTTGACTGAAGCTTTCTTT; cdr3_aa: CASSQGGYFLTEAFF
d_call: NA; cdr3_length: 13; v_call: TRBV19; j_call: TRBJ1-5; clone_size: NA; cdr3_nt: TGTGCCAGTAGTATACAGGATGATCAGCCCCAGCATTTT; cdr3_aa: CASSIQDDQPQHF
d_call: NA; cdr3_length: 16; v_call: TRBV5-1; j_call: TRBJ1-4; clone_size: once; cdr3_nt: TGCGCCAGCAGCTTCGCAGGGACCGCAACTAATGAAAAACTGTTTTTT; cdr3_aa: CASSFAGTATNEKLFF
d_call: NA; cdr3_length: 15; v_call: TRBV7-3; j_call: TRBJ2-1; clone_size: NA; cdr3_nt: TGTGCCAGCAGCTTAAGGGGGGGCGTCTACAATGAGCAGTTCTTC; cdr3_aa: CASSLRGGVYNEQFF
d_call: NA; cdr3_length: 15; v_call: TRBV5-5; j_call: TRBJ2-7; clone_size: NA; cdr3_nt: TGTGCCAGCAGCTGGGGGCGGGCGGCCAGCGACGAGCAGTACTTC; cdr3_aa: CASSWGRAASDEQYF
d_call: NA; cdr3_length: 13; v_call: TRBV10-3; j_call: TRBJ1-5; clone_size: NA; cdr3_nt: TGTGCCATCAGTCGGGACGGGAATCAGCCCCAGCATTTT; cdr3_aa: CAISRDGNQPQHF
d_call: NA; cdr3_length: 14; v_call: TRBV7-2; j_call: TRBJ2-4; clone_size: NA; cdr3_nt: TGTGCCAGCAGCCCCCCGGGTTCCAAAAACATTCAGTACTTC; cdr3_aa: CASSPPGSKNIQYF
d_call: NA; cdr3_length: 13; v_call: TRBV7-2; j_call: TRBJ1-5; clone_size: NA; cdr3_nt: TGTGCCAGCAGCTTATCGGGGAATCAGCCCCAGCATTTT; cdr3_aa: CASSLSGNQPQHF
d_call: TRBD1; cdr3_length: 20; v_call: TRBV7-8; j_call: TRBJ1-5; clone_size: once; cdr3_nt: TGTGCCAGCAGCTTAAGTCCCCCCGCCCGACAGGGCTGGAGCAATCAGCCCCAGCATTTT; cdr3_aa: CASSLSPPARQGWSNQPQHF
d_call: NA; cdr3_length: 14; v_call: TRBV5-1; j_call: TRBJ1-2; clone_size: NA; cdr3_nt: TGCGCCAGCAGCCCTCAGGGTGGCGACTATGGCTACACCTTC; cdr3_aa: CASSPQGGDYGYTF
d_call: TRBD1; cdr3_length: 14; v_call: TRBV5-1; j_call: TRBJ1-3; clone_size: NA; cdr3_nt: TGCGCCAGCAGAGCCGGGACAGCCGGAAACACCATATATTTT; cdr3_aa: CASRAGTAGNTIYF
d_call: NA; cdr3_length: 14; v_call: TRBV18; j_call: TRBJ2-7; clone_size: NA; cdr3_nt: TGTGCCAGCTCACCCGCCGGGACGAACTACGAGCAGTACTTC; cdr3_aa: CASSPAGTNYEQYF
d_call: NA; cdr3_length: 13; v_call: TRBV28; j_call: TRBJ2-5; clone_size: NA; cdr3_nt: TGTGCCAGTGTAGGGGGACCCTGGGAGACCCAGTACTTC; cdr3_aa: CASVGGPWETQYF
d_call: NA; cdr3_length: 15; v_call: TRBV18; j_call: TRBJ1-2; clone_size: NA; cdr3_nt: TGTGCCAGCTCACCAGAGAGCTCCCCTAACTATGGCTACACCTTC; cdr3_aa: CASSPESSPNYGYTF